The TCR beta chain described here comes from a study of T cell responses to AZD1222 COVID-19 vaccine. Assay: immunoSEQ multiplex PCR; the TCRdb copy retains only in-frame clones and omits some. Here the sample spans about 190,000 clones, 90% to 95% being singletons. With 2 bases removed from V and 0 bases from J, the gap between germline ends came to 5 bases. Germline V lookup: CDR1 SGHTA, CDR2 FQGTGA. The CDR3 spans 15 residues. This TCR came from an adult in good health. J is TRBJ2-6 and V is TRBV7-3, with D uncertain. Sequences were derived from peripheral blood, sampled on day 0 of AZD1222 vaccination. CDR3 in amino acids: CASSLGRSGANVLTF. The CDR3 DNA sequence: TGTGCCAGCAGCTTAGGTCGCTCTGGGGCCAACGTCCTGACTTTC.